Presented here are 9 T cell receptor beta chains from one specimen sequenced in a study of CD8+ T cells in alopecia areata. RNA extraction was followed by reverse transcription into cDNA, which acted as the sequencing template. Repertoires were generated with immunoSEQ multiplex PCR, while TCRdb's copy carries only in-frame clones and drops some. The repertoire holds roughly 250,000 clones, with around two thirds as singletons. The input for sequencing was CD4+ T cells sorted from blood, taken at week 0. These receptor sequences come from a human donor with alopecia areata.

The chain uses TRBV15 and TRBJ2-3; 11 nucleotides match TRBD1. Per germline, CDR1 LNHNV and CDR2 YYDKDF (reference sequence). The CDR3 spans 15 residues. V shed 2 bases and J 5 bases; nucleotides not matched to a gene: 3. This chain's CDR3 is CATSRRTGGLDTQYF. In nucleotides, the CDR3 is TGTGCCACCAGCAGAAGGACAGGGGGCTTAGATACGCAGTATTTT. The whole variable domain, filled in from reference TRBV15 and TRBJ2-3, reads DAMVIQNPRYQVTQFGKPVTLSCSQTLNHNVMYWYQQKSSQAPKLLFHYYDKDFNNEADTPDNFQSRRPNTSFCFLDIRSPGLGDTAMYLCATSRRTGGLDTQYFGPGTRLTVL.

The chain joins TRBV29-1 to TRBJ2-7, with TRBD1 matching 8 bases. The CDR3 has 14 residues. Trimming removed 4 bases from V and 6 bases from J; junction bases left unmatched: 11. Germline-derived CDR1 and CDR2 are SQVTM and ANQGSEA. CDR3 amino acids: CSVGSGQGFSEQYF. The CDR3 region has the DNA TGCAGCGTTGGTTCCGGACAGGGATTTTCCGAGCAGTACTTC.

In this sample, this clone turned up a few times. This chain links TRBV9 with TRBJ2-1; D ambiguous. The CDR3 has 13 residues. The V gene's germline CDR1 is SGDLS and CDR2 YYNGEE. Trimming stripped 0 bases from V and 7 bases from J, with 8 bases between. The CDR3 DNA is TGTGCCAGCAGCGTAGGTAACCTGAATGAGCAGTTCTTC. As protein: CASSVGNLNEQFF. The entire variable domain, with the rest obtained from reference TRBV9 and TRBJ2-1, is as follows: DSGVTQTPKHLITATGQRVTLRCSPRSGDLSVYWYQQSLDQGLQFLIQYYNGEERAKGNILERFSAQQFPDLHSELNLSSLELGDSALYFCASSVGNLNEQFFGPGTRLTVL.

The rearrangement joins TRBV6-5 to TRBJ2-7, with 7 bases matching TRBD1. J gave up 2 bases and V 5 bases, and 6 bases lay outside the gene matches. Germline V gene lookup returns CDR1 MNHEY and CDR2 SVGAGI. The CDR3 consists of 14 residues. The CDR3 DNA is TGTGCCAGCAGTCAACAGGGGTTACCCTACGAGCAGTACTTC. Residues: CASSQQGLPYEQYF.

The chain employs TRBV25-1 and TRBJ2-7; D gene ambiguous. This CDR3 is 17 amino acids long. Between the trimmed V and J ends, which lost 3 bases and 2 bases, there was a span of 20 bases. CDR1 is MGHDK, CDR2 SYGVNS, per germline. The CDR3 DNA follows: TGTGCCAGCAGTGACCAACAGTTTCAACCTGGAGCCTACGAGCAGTACTTC. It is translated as CASSDQQFQPGAYEQYF.

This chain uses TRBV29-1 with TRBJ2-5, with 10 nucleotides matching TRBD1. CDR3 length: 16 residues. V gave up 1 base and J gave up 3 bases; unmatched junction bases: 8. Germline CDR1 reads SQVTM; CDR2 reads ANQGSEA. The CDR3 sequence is CSVEGRTGGMEETQYF. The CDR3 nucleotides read TGCAGCGTTGAAGGGAGGACAGGGGGGATGGAAGAGACCCAGTACTTC.

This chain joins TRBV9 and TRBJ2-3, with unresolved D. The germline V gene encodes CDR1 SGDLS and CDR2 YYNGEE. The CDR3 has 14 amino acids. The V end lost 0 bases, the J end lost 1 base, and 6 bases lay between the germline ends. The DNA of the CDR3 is TGTGCCAGCAGCGTAGACCACCGCACAGATACGCAGTATTTT. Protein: CASSVDHRTDTQYF.

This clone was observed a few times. CDR3 region: CSVPSRKVRSSYNEQFF. For the CDR3, the DNA is TGCAGCGTTCCAAGCCGAAAGGTCCGCAGCTCCTACAATGAGCAGTTCTTC. This rearrangement joins TRBV29-1 to TRBJ2-1; D is undetermined. Germline CDR1 and CDR2: SQVTM and ANQGSEA. The CDR3 is 17 residues long. The V end lost 5 bases, the J end lost 0 bases, and 20 bases lay between the germline ends.

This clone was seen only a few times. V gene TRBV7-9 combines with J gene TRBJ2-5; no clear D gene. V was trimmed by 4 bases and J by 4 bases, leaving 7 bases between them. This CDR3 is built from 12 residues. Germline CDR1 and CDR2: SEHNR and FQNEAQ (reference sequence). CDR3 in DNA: TGTGCCAGCAGCTCCGTAGGAGAGACCCAGTACTTC. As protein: CASSSVGETQYF.